The rows below give T cell receptor beta chains drawn from one sample of a study of blood T cell repertoires in COVID-19. Sequencing was performed with immunoSEQ multiplex PCR; in TCRdb, only in-frame clones are kept and a portion is missing. The repertoire holds about 250,000 clones, with roughly 80% as singletons. The sample consisted of peripheral blood. The receptors derive from a man aged 80 or over with acute or convalescent COVID-19. Both conserved end residues are part of each CDR3. The order of the fields is CDR3 protein, CDR3 DNA, J gene, D gene, clone size, V gene. A D gene is named only where the DNA matches it firmly. Size tells how often a clone was seen (once, few, many) or the class of an expanded clone, and some rows leave it out.

CASSSGTDKAFF TGCGCCAGCAGCTCGGGGACTGATAAAGCTTTCTTT TRBJ1-1 . once TRBV5-1
CASSAGDRGPYEQYF TGTGCCAGCAGCGCAGGGGACAGGGGGCCCTACGAGCAGTACTTC TRBJ2-7 TRBD1 . TRBV9
CASSADSQETQYF TGTGCCAGCAGTGCAGACAGCCAAGAGACCCAGTACTTC TRBJ2-5 . . TRBV25-1
CASSQRGQGRTEAFF TGTGCCAGCAGCCAAAGGGGACAGGGACGGACTGAAGCTTTCTTT TRBJ1-1 TRBD1 . TRBV11-3
CASSPGLAGGPGDTQYF TGTGCCAGCAGCCCTGGACTAGCGGGGGGGCCCGGAGATACGCAGTATTTT TRBJ2-3 TRBD2 . TRBV11-2
CAIGVGGGSYEQYF TGTGCCATCGGAGTTGGCGGGGGGAGCTACGAGCAGTACTTC TRBJ2-7 TRBD2 few TRBV10-3
CASSSDSASYNEQFF TGCGCCAGCAGCTCGGACAGCGCTTCCTACAATGAGCAGTTCTTC TRBJ2-1 . . TRBV5-1
CAISRGLTYNEQFF TGTGCCATCAGTCGGGGGTTGACCTACAATGAGCAGTTCTTC TRBJ2-1 . . TRBV10-3
CASSLALQGNQPQHF TGCGCCAGCAGCTTGGCCCTACAGGGCAATCAGCCCCAGCATTTT TRBJ1-5 . few TRBV5-1
CASNPGLANTGELFF TGTGCCAGCAATCCGGGACTGGCGAACACCGGGGAGCTGTTTTTT TRBJ2-2 . few TRBV6-5
CASSFAGLRETQYF TGTGCCAGTAGTTTTGCAGGGCTCCGGGAGACCCAGTACTTC TRBJ2-5 . . TRBV19
CASSLGHSVYNEQFF TGTGCCAGCAGTTTAGGGCACTCGGTATACAATGAGCAGTTCTTC TRBJ2-1 . . TRBV27
CASSLVGAGGRGEQFF TGTGCCAGCAGCTTGGTAGGCGCGGGAGGGAGAGGTGAGCAGTTCTTC TRBJ2-1 TRBD2 . TRBV5-6
CASSPDRVAPNQPQHF TGTGCCAGCAGCCCTGACAGGGTGGCTCCCAATCAGCCCCAGCATTTT TRBJ1-5 TRBD1 . TRBV27
CASSPVKRGTEAFF TGTGCCAGCAGTCCTGTTAAACGGGGAACTGAAGCTTTCTTT TRBJ1-1 . . TRBV4-2
CASSQDSTPGANVLTF TGTGCCAGCAGCCAAGATAGTACGCCTGGGGCCAACGTCCTGACTTTC TRBJ2-6 . . TRBV4-2
CASSPPPGEGTGELFF TGTGCCAGCAGTCCACCCCCCGGGGAGGGCACCGGGGAGCTGTTTTTT TRBJ2-2 TRBD2 . TRBV28
CASSSLTGGSYEQYF TGTGCCAGCAGCTCTCTGACAGGGGGTTCCTACGAGCAGTACTTC TRBJ2-7 TRBD1 . TRBV7-8
CASSYAAPTNEQFF TGTGCCAGCAGTTACGCGGCTCCAACTAATGAGCAGTTCTTC TRBJ2-1 . . TRBV6-2/TRBV6-3
CASSAGQNQPQHF TGTGCCAGCAGCGCCGGACAGAATCAGCCCCAGCATTTT TRBJ1-5 . . TRBV7-2
CASSIDGGNYGYTF TGTGCCAGTAGTATAGATGGAGGGAACTATGGCTACACCTTC TRBJ1-2 . . TRBV19
CASIYRRGSYEQYF TGTGCCAGCATTTACCGGCGAGGGTCCTACGAGCAGTACTTC TRBJ2-7 . once TRBV6-5
CASSPRAPTGNFKGLYEQYF TGTGCCAGCTCACCACGGGCCCCGACAGGGAACTTTAAGGGGCTCTACGAGCAGTACTTC TRBJ2-7 TRBD1 . TRBV18
CASSERGQGADEQYF TGTGCCAGCAGTGAACGGGGACAGGGGGCCGACGAGCAGTACTTC TRBJ2-7 TRBD1 . TRBV25-1
CASSSLQGAGELFF TGTGCCAGCAGTTCTCTACAGGGGGCGGGAGAACTGTTTTTT TRBJ1-4 TRBD1 few TRBV2
CASTDSGGLTDTQYF TGTGCCAGTACCGATTCGGGGGGCCTCACAGATACGCAGTATTTT TRBJ2-3 . . TRBV19
CASSPVDRGGNTIYF TGTGCCAGTAGCCCTGTGGACAGGGGCGGAAACACCATATATTTT TRBJ1-3 TRBD1 . TRBV19
CASVSGQGLNQPQHF TGTGCCAGCGTATCGGGACAGGGGCTGAATCAGCCCCAGCATTTT TRBJ1-5 TRBD1 . TRBV18
CASSQGGNYGYTF TGTGCCAGCAGCCAAGGAGGGAACTATGGCTACACCTTC TRBJ1-2 . . TRBV3-1/TRBV3-2
CASSLGSGHGGGEQYF TGTGCCAGCAGCTTGGGTAGCGGGCATGGAGGAGGGGAGCAGTACTTC TRBJ2-7 TRBD2 . TRBV7-2
CASSLGTSGGYEQYF TGTGCCAGCAGCTTAGGAACTAGCGGGGGATACGAGCAGTACTTC TRBJ2-7 TRBD2 . TRBV7-9
CASSQDGTGYSNQPQHF TGCGCCAGCAGCCAAGATGGTACAGGGTATAGCAATCAGCCCCAGCATTTT TRBJ1-5 . . TRBV4-1
CASTVGSSSNYGYTF TGTGCCAGCACCGTTGGCAGTTCTTCTAACTATGGCTACACCTTC TRBJ1-2 . . TRBV18
CASSPPRTGGGNTIYF TGTGCCAGCTCACCACCCCGGACAGGGGGAGGAAACACCATATATTTT TRBJ1-3 TRBD1 . TRBV18
CATSESGGVYGYTF TGTGCCACCAGTGAGTCAGGGGGCGTCTATGGCTACACCTTC TRBJ1-2 TRBD1 once TRBV24-1
CATSDSPGQGAGGLYEQYF TGTGCCACCAGTGATTCCCCGGGACAGGGGGCCGGCGGACTCTACGAGCAGTACTTC TRBJ2-7 TRBD1 . TRBV24-1
CASSPPGGALGYNEQFF TGTGCCAGCTCACCACCGGGAGGAGCTCTGGGATACAATGAGCAGTTCTTC TRBJ2-1 . . TRBV18
CASSRGTDFYNEQFF TGTGCCAGTAGTCGGGGGACAGATTTCTACAATGAGCAGTTCTTC TRBJ2-1 . . TRBV19
CATSDRAGGQYF TGTGCCACCAGTGATCGGGCGGGCGGGCAGTACTTC TRBJ2-7 . . TRBV24-1
CASSLRGLNTEAFF TGTGCCAGCAGCCTCAGGGGGCTGAACACTGAAGCTTTCTTT TRBJ1-1 TRBD1 few TRBV3-1/TRBV3-2
CASSLMDGRGGKEQFF TGTGCCAGCAGCTTAATGGACGGGAGGGGTGGGAAAGAGCAGTTCTTC TRBJ2-1 TRBD2 . TRBV7-3
CASSQVGTATIYEQYF TGCGCCAGCAGCCAAGTTGGGACAGCGACAATATACGAGCAGTACTTC TRBJ2-7 TRBD1 . TRBV4-1
CASSSGLAVNTGELFF TGTGCCAGCAGCTCGGGACTAGCGGTGAACACCGGGGAGCTGTTTTTT TRBJ2-2 TRBD2 . TRBV11-2
CASSWGTPAPRNTIYF TGTGCCAGCAGTTGGGGGACACCGGCCCCTCGGAACACCATATATTTT TRBJ1-3 . few TRBV6-5
CASSYRTGQNYGYTF TGTGCCAGCAGTTACCGGACAGGCCAAAACTATGGCTACACCTTC TRBJ1-2 TRBD1 . TRBV6-6
CASSSLGFLYEQYF TGTGCCAGCAGTTCCCTCGGGTTTCTCTACGAGCAGTACTTC TRBJ2-7 . once TRBV28
CASSFRRGNEKLFF TGTGCCAGCAGTTTTAGGAGGGGAAATGAAAAACTGTTTTTT TRBJ1-4 . . TRBV28
CASSMKDPGQQPQHF TGTGCCAGTAGTATGAAGGACCCCGGACAGCAGCCCCAGCATTTT TRBJ1-5 . . TRBV19